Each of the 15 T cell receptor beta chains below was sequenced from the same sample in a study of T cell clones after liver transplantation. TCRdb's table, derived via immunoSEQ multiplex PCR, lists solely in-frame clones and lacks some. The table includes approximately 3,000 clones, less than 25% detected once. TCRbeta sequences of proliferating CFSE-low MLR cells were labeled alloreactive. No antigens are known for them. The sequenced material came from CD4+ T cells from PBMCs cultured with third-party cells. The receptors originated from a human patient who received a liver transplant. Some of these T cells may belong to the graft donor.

The CDR3 sequence is CASSSPERGTTGELFF. DNA of the CDR3: TGTGCCAGCAGCTCTCCTGAGCGGGGGACAACCGGGGAGCTGTTTTTT. The V and J genes are TRBV5-4 and TRBJ2-2, with 8 nucleotides matching TRBD2. The CDR3 has 16 residues. In germline, CDR1 is SGHNT, CDR2 YYREEE (reference sequence). J was trimmed by 5 bases and V by 3 bases; bases with no gene match: 9.

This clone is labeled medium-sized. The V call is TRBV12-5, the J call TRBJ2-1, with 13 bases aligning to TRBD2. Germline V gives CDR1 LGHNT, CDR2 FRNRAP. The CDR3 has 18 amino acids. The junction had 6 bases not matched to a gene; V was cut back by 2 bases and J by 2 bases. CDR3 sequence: CASGLKAGTSGTYNEQFF. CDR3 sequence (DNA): TGTGCTAGTGGTTTGAAGGCCGGGACTAGCGGGACCTACAATGAGCAGTTCTTC.

The CDR3 loop is CSVEEAGNTIYF. As DNA, the CDR3 is TGCAGCGTTGAAGAAGCCGGAAACACCATATATTTT. The rearrangement joins TRBV29-1 to TRBJ1-3; D is undetermined. CDR1 and CDR2 (germline): SQVTM, ANQGSEA. With 0 bases removed from V and 4 bases from J, the gap between germline ends came to 4 bases. This CDR3 spans 12 amino acids.

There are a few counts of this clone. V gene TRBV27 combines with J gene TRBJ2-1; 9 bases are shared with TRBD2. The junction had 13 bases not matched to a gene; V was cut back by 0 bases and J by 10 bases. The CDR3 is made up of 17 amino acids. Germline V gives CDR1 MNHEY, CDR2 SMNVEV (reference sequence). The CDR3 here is CASSLSRLAGGVGEQFF. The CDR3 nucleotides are TGTGCCAGCAGTTTATCGAGACTGGCGGGAGGGGTCGGGGAGCAGTTCTTC.

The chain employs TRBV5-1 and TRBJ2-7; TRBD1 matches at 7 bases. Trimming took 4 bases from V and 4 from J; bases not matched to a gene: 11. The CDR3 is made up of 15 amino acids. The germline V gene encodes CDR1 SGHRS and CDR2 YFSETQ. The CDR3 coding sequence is TGCGCCAGCAGCCTGTACAACAGGGGTCAATACGAGCAGTACTTC. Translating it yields CASSLYNRGQYEQYF.

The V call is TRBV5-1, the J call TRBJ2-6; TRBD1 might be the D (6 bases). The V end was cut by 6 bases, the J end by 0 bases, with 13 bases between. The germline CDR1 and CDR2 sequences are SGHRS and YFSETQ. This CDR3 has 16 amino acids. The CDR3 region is CASIKGDSSGANVLTF. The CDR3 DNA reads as TGCGCCAGCATAAAGGGGGATTCCTCTGGGGCCAACGTCCTGACTTTC.

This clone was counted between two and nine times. CDR3 nucleotides: TGTGCCAGCAGTACCGGCAGGGGTTTTTGGAATTCACCCCTCCACTTT. Translation gives CASSTGRGFWNSPLHF. V and J are TRBV6-6 and TRBJ1-6, with D maybe TRBD1 (6 bases). The V gene lost 5 bases and the J gene lost 7 bases, with 18 bases spanning the gap. Germline-derived CDR1 and CDR2 are MNHNY and SVGAGI (reference sequence). CDR3 length: 16 amino acids.

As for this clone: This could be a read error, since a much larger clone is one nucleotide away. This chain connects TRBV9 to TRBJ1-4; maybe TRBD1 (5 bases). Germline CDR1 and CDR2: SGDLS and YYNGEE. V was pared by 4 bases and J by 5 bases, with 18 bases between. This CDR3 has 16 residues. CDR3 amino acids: CASSPGEGLTNEKLFF. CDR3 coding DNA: TGTGCCAGCAGCCCCGGGGAGGGGTTAACAAATGAAAAACTGTTTTTT.

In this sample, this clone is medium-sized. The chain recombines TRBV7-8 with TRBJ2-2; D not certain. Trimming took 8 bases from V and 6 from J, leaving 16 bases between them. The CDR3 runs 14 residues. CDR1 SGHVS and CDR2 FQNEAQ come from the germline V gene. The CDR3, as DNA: TGTGCCAGCCCAGTCGGCGTTGGGGCCGGGGAGCTGTTTTTT. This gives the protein CASPVGVGAGELFF.

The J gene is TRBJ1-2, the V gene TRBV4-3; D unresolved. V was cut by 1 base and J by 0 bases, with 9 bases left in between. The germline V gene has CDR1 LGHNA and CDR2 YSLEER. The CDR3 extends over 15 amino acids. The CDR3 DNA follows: TGCGCCAGCAGCCAAGTCCCGCTAGCTAACTATGGCTACACCTTC. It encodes CASSQVPLANYGYTF.

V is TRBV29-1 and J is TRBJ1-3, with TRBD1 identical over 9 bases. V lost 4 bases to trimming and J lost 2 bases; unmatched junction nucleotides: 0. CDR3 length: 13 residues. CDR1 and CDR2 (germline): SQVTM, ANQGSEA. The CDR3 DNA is TGCAGCGTTGGGGACAGGGCTGGAAACACCATATATTTT. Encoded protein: CSVGDRAGNTIYF.

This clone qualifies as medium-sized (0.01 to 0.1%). The DNA of the CDR3 is TGTGCCAGTACCCCCCGGGGGGAATCCTACGAGCAGTACTTC. Its protein is CASTPRGESYEQYF. This sequence joins TRBV19 and TRBJ2-7, with 7 bases lining up with TRBD2. Germline trimming cut 7 bases from V and 1 base from J; bases unmatched to any gene: 7. Germline V gene lookup returns CDR1 LNHDA and CDR2 SQIVND (reference sequence). The CDR3 runs 14 residues.

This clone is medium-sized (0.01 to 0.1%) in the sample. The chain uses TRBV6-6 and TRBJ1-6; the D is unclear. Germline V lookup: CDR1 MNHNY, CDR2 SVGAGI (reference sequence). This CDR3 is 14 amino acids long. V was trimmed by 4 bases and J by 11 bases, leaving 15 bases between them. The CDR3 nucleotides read TGTGCCAGCAGTTTGGGGTCGGGCCTCGCACCCCTCCACTTT. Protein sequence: CASSLGSGLAPLHF.

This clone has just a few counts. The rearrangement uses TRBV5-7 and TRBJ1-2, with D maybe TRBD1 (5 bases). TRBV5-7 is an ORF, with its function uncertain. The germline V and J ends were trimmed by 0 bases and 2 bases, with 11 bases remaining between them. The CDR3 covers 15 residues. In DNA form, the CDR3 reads TGTGCCAGCAGCTTGGGGCCGGGGACCAACTATGGCTACACCTTC. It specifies CASSLGPGTNYGYTF.

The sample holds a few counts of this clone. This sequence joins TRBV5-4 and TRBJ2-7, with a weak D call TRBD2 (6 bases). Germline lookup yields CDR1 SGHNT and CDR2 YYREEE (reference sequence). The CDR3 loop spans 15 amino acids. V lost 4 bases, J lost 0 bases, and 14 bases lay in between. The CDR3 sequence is CASSQGTSSSYEQYF. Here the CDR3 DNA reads TGTGCCAGCAGCCAAGGGACTTCTAGCTCCTACGAGCAGTACTTC.